The clone carrying this TCR beta chain was counted once. This specimen belongs to a study of T cells in Graves' hyperthyroidism and ophthalmopathy. Germline values: CDR1 MNHNS, CDR2 SASEGT. Trimming cost V 7 bases and J 0 bases; bases outside gene matches: 10. CDR3 length: 18 amino acids. The hyperthyroidism patients had all been newly diagnosed, and their disease duration was under 2 months. Their ages ranged from 18 to 65 years. Diagnosing involved the use of clinical symptoms, serum thyroxine and TRAb, thyroid ultrasound and orbital computed tomography. Regions amplified from RNA transcripts were the TCR beta CDR3 regions. The HTBI primer set was used in a first-round RT-PCR of the TCR CDR3. MiXCR was run by TCRdb on the multiplex PCR reads, yielding one entry per CDR3 protein. Among a few hundred thousand distinct CDR3 sequences listed, roughly 25% were seen once.

The sequencing sample was made of blood. The V and J genes are TRBV6-1 and TRBJ2-7, with 15 bases identical to TRBD2. The sequence came from a man aged 50 or older with Graves' hyperthyroidism. CDR3 loop: CASKLGLAGGRSSYEQYF. CDR3 in DNA: TGTGCCAGCAAATTAGGACTAGCGGGAGGGAGGAGCTCCTACGAGCAGTACTTC.